This paragraph covers one T cell receptor beta chain sequence. Amplification used 60 Vbeta primers and 13 Jbeta primers. Sequencing used immunoSEQ multiplex PCR; TCRdb keeps in-frame clones, though not all of them. The sample records more than 85,000 clones, more than 60% being singletons. The data were taken from a study of cytomegalovirus exposure and HLA in healthy donors. Germline values: CDR1 MNHEY, CDR2 SVGAGI. Trimming left V 3 bases short and J 1 base short, with 8 bases between. The CDR3 consists of 14 residues. The receptor's source is a boy under 18 in good health and CMV-seronegative. The rearrangement uses TRBV6-5 and TRBJ2-3, with TRBD1 as a possible D gene (5 bases). Source material: PBMCs. The CDR3 here is CASSYKGGTDTQYF. The DNA of the CDR3 is TGTGCCAGCAGTTATAAAGGGGGCACAGATACGCAGTATTTT.